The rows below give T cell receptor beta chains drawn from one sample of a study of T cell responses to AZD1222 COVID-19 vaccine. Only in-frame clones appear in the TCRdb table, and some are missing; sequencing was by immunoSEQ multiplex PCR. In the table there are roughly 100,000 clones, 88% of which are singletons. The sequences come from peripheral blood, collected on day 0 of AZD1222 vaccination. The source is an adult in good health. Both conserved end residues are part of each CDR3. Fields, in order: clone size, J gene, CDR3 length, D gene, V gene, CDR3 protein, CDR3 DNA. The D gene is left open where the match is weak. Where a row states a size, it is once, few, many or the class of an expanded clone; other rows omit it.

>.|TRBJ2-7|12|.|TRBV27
CASSFTGAEQYF
TGTGCCAGCAGTTTTACAGGTGCCGAGCAGTACTTC
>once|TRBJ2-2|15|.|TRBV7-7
CASSLEGPGIGELFF
TGTGCTAGCAGCTTAGAGGGCCCTGGGATTGGGGAGCTGTTTTTT
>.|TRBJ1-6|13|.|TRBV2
CASTTGLNSPLHF
TGTGCCAGTACAACAGGGTTGAATTCACCCCTCCACTTT
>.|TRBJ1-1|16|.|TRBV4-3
CASSPRTTGENTEAFF
TGCGCCAGCAGCCCCAGGACAACTGGGGAGAACACTGAAGCTTTCTTT
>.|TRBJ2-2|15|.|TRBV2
CASRYGQPNTGELFF
TGTGCCAGCAGGTACGGACAACCGAACACCGGGGAGCTGTTTTTT
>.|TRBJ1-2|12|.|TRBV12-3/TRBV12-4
CASSLGIWGYTF
TGTGCCAGCAGTTTGGGGATTTGGGGCTACACCTTC
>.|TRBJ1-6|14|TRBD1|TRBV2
CASSGAGGNSPLHF
TGTGCCAGCAGTGGGGCAGGGGGTAATTCACCCCTCCACTTT
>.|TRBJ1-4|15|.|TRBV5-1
CASSRTGVTNEKLFF
TGCGCCAGCAGCAGGACGGGGGTCACTAATGAAAAACTGTTTTTT
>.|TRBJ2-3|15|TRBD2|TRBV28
CASSLAGERRDTQYF
TGTGCCAGCAGTTTGGCGGGAGAACGACGAGATACGCAGTATTTT
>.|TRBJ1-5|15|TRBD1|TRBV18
CASSPRDRVNQPQHF
TGTGCCAGCTCACCGAGAGACAGGGTAAATCAGCCCCAGCATTTT
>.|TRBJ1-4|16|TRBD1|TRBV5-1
CASSSTGGVRSEKLFF
TGCGCCAGCAGCTCTACAGGGGGCGTAAGGTCCGAAAAACTGTTTTTT
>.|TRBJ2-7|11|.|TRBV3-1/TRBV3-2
CASSSLREQYF
TGTGCCAGCAGCTCCCTTCGCGAGCAGTACTTC
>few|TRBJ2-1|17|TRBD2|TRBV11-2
CASSSTRLAGVSNEQFF
TGTGCCAGCAGCTCAACCAGACTAGCGGGGGTATCTAATGAGCAGTTCTTC
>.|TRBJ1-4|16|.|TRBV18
CASSQMTGTTNEKLFF
TGTGCCAGCTCACAGATGACGGGGACAACTAATGAAAAACTGTTTTTT
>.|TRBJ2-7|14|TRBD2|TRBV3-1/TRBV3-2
CASSQTSGGQEQYF
TGTGCCAGCAGCCAAACTAGCGGGGGGCAGGAGCAGTACTTC
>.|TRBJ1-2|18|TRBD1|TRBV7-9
CASRQPTGQGSDNGGYTF
TGTGCCAGCAGACAACCGACTGGACAGGGGAGCGATAATGGTGGCTACACCTTC
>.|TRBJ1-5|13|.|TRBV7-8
CASSFGGGGPQHF
TGTGCCAGCAGCTTTGGGGGGGGTGGGCCCCAGCATTTT
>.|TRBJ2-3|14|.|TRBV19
CASSIKGDEDTQYF
TGTGCCAGTAGCATAAAGGGGGACGAAGATACGCAGTATTTT
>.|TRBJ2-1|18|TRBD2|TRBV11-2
CASSFGLAGGRTYNEQFF
TGTGCCAGCAGCTTCGGACTAGCGGGGGGCCGAACCTACAATGAGCAGTTCTTC
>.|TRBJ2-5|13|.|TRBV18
CASSAGQQETQYF
TGTGCCAGCTCAGCCGGACAGCAAGAGACCCAGTACTTC
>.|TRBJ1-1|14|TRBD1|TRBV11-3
CASSADRGRIGAFF
TGTGCCAGCAGCGCGGACAGGGGGCGTATTGGAGCTTTCTTT
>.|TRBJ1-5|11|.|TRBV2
CASGQNQPQHF
TGTGCCAGCGGCCAGAATCAGCCCCAGCATTTT
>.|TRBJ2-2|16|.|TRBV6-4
CASSDSRGGDTGELFF
TGTGCCAGCAGTGACTCGAGGGGGGGTGACACCGGGGAGCTGTTTTTT